One T cell receptor beta chain is described in this entry. Its target is not known. A much more abundant neighbour one base away suggests this may be a read error. A modified ARM-PCR protocol with three rounds of nested PCR amplified TCRbeta. TCRdb ran MiXCR on the multiplex PCR reads and lists one entry per CDR3 protein. In the table there are about 93,000 distinct CDR3 sequences, 67% of which are singletons. This sample is part of a study of tumor and adjacent non-tumor tissue in lung cancer. Findings and caveats of the study: Patients with more diverse tumor TCRs had worse survival. Normal lung showed higher cumulative top 100 clone frequency than tumor. Significantly higher TCR diversity was found in tumor than normal lung.

The template was RNA from unsorted bulk tissue. Newly diagnosed lung cancer patients had thoracic surgery in China, August–late 2014, without prior chemotherapy. The germline V gene encodes CDR1 DFQATT and CDR2 SNEGSKA (reference sequence). The CDR3 totals 12 residues. The sequence was collected from a man in his fifties or sixties with non-small cell lung cancer. The J gene is TRBJ2-5, the V gene TRBV20-1; D might be TRBD1 (6 bases). Material for sequencing was lung tumor tissue. The CDR3 sequence: CNAGDNQETQYF. DNA for the CDR3: TGCAATGCAGGGGACAACCAAGAGACCCAGTACTTC.